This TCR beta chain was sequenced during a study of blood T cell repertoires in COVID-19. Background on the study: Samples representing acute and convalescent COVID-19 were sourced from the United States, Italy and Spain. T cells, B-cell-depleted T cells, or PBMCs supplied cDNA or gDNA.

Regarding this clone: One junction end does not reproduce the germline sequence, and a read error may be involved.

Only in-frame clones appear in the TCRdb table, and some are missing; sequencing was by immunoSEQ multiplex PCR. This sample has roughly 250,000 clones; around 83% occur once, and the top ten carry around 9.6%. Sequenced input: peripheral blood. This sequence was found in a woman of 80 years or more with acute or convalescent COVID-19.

CDR3 sequence (DNA): TGTGCCAGCAGTTGGGACAGGGGGCCTAACGAAAAACTGTTTTTT. Residues: CASSWDRGPNEKLFF. The chain employs TRBV6-5 and TRBJ1-4; 12 nucleotides align to TRBD1. The CDR3 has 15 residues. Germline lookup yields CDR1 MNHEY and CDR2 SVGAGI.